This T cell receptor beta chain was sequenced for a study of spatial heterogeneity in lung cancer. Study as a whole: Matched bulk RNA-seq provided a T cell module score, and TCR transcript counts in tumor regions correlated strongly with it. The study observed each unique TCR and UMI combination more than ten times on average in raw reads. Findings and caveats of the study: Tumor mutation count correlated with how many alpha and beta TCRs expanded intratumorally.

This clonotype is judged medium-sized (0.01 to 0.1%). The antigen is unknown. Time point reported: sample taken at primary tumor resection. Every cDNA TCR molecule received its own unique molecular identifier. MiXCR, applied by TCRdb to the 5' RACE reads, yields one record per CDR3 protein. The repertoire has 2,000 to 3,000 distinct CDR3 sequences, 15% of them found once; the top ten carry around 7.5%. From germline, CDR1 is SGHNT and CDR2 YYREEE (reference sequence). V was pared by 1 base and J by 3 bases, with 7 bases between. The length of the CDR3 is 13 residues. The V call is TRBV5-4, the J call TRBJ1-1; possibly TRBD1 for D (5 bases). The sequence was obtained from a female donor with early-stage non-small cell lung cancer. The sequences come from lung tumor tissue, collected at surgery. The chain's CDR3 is CASSLPGYTEAFF. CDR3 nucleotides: TGTGCCAGCAGCTTGCCAGGGTACACTGAAGCTTTCTTT.